Each of the 2 T cell receptor beta chains below was sequenced from the same sample in a study of shared clonotypes between healthy human individuals. Naive CD8 cells comprised CD45RO-negative, CCR7-positively selected cells, excluding terminally differentiated effector memory CD45RA+ cells. The protocol was immunoSEQ multiplex PCR, while the TCRdb copy is restricted to in-frame clones and leaves out a portion. Of about 2 million clones listed, just under 95% were seen once; the top ten hold roughly 1.2%. Material: naive CD8+ T cells sorted from blood. Source of these receptors: a man in his late teens or twenties in good health.

The chain joins TRBV4-1 to TRBJ1-2, with no clear D. There are 15 residues in the CDR3. The germline V gene has CDR1 MGHRA and CDR2 YSYEKL. V lost 0 bases, J lost 5 bases, and 13 bases lay in between. CDR3 residues: CASSQDSLAVYGYTF. The CDR3 bases are TGCGCCAGCAGCCAAGATAGTTTGGCAGTTTATGGCTACACCTTC.

The rearrangement joins TRBV6-6 to TRBJ2-7, with 9 nucleotides matching TRBD2. The V segment lost 5 bases and the J segment 4 bases; nucleotides outside the gene matches: 9. CDR3 length: 15 residues. Germline V gene sequence: CDR1 MNHNY, CDR2 SVGAGI (reference sequence). The CDR3 nucleotides are TGTGCCAGCAGTATCAGCGGGGGGACTCCGTACGAGCAGTACTTC. Its translation is CASSISGGTPYEQYF.